This T cell receptor (beta chain) was sequenced for a study of CD8 T cells in ankylosing spondylitis. CDR1 is SEHNR, CDR2 FQNEAQ, per germline (reference sequence). The CDR3 covers 14 residues. V lost 2 bases, J lost 7 bases, and 14 bases lay in between. Study-wide results and caveats: CD8+ by phenotype, disease-linked clones were relatively rare in peripheral blood. A number of the motif variants had already been described in reactive arthritis synovial fluid and blood.

In its sample, this clonotype was seen many times. Its antigen is unidentified. The TCR beta libraries were generated through quantitative 5'-RACE incorporating molecular barcodes. TCRdb processed the 5' RACE reads anew with MiXCR; each CDR3 protein has one entry. The top ten hold 5% of the sample, which has roughly 68,000 distinct CDR3 sequences, approximately 5.7% seen once. The receptor was derived from a male donor with ankylosing spondylitis. This chain joins TRBV7-9 and TRBJ1-1; D possibly corresponds to TRBD1 (5 bases). The sample comprised synovial fluid, either unsorted or a sorted T cell fraction (not recorded which). CDR3 in amino acids: CASSLQAPGVEAFF. The CDR3 coding sequence is TGTGCCAGCAGCTTACAAGCCCCGGGGGTTGAAGCTTTCTTT.